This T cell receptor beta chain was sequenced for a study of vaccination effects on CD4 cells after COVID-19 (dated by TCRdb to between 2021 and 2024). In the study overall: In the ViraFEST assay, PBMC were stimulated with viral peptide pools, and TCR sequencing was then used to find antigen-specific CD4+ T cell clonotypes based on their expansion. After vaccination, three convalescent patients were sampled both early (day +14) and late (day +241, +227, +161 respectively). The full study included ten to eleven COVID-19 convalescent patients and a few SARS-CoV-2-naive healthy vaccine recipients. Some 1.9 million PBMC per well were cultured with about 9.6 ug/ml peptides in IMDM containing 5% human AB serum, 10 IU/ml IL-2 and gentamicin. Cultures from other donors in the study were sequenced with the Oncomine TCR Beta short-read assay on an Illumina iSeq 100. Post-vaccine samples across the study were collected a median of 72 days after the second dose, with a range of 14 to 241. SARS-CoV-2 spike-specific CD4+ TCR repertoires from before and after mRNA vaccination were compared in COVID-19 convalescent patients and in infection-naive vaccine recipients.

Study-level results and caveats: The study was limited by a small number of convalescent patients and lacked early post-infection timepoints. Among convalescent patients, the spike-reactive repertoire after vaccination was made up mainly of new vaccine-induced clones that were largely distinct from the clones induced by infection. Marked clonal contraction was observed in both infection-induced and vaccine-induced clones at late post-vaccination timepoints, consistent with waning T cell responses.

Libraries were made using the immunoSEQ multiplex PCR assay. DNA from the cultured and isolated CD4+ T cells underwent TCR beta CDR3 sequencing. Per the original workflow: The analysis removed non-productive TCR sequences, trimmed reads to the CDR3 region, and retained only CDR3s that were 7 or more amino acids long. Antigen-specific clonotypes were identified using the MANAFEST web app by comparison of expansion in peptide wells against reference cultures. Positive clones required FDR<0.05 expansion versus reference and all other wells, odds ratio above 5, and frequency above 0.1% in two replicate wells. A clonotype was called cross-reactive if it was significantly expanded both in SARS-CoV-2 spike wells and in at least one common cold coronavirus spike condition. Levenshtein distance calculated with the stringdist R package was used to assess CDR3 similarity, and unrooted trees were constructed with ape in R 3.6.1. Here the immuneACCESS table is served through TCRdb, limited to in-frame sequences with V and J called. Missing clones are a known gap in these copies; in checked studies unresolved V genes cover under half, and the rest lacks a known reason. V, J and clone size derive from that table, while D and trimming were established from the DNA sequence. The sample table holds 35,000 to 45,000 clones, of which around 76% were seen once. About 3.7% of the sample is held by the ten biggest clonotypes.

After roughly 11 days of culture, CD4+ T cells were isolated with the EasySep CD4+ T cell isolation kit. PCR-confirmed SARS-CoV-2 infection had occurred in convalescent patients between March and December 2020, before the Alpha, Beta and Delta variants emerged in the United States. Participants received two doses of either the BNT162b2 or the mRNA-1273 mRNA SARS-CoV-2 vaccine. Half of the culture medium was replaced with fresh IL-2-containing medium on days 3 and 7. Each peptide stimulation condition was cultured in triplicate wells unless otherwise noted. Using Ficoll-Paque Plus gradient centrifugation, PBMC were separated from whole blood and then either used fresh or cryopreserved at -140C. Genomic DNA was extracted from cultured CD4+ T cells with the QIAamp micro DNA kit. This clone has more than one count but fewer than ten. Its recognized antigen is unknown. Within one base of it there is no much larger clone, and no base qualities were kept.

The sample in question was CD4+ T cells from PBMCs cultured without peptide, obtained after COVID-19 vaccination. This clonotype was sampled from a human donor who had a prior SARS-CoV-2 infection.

For the CDR3, the sequence is CASRFQQGPYEQYF. The DNA sequence is as follows: TGTGCCAGCAGGTTTCAACAGGGGCCCTACGAGCAGTACTTC. The sequence is built from TRBV2 and TRBJ2-7; TRBD1 agrees with 7 junctional bases. The germline V end is reduced by 6 bases and the J end by 2 bases; junction bases left unmatched: 7. The CDR1 and CDR2 encoded by the germline V gene are SNHLY and FYNNEI. Inclusive of the bounding cysteine and phenylalanine, the CDR3 is 14 residues long. Only CDR3 DNA is held: 42 bases, read in frame from base 1.